The entry below gives a single T cell receptor (beta chain) sequence along with its context. Some clones are missing from TCRdb's copy, which holds only in-frame ones; the method was immunoSEQ multiplex PCR. The data contain 75,000 or so clones, almost 85% of them singletons. Germline-derived CDR1 and CDR2 are SEHNR and FQNEAQ (reference sequence). V lost 2 bases, J lost 7 bases, and 12 bases lay in between. This CDR3 has 15 amino acids. The data originate from a study of blood T cell repertoires in COVID-19. The sequence was collected from a man aged 55-75 years with acute or convalescent COVID-19. Material: peripheral blood. The chain has TRBV7-9 and TRBJ1-6; D unresolved. The chain's CDR3 is CASSLSADSNSPLHF. In DNA, the CDR3 is TGTGCCAGCAGCTTAAGCGCAGATTCCAATTCACCCCTCCACTTT.